Listed here are 31 T cell receptor beta chains from one sample, sequenced in a study of T cells in Graves' hyperthyroidism and ophthalmopathy (dated by TCRdb to about 2019). The library was generated by multiplex PCR. The listed sequencing device is Illumina HiSeq 2000. The TCR beta CDR3 regions were amplified from the RNA transcripts. For the first round of RT-PCR on the TCR CDR3, the HTBI primer set was used together with the Qiagen OneStep RT-PCR kit. Using fastp at Q25 and MiXCR, TCRdb reprocessed the public reads and kept productive beta chains. Rows are unified per CDR3 protein, each entry keeping the most common DNA and genes. The sample table shows about 360,000 distinct CDR3 sequences, and roughly 13% are seen once. The ten largest make up 9.2% of the sample. Sequences were obtained from blood. These receptors were taken from a woman aged 18-29 years with Graves' hyperthyroidism.

The gene calls are TRBV9 and TRBJ2-3, with 9 nucleotides matching TRBD2. Germline assignment: CDR1 SGDLS and CDR2 YYNGEE. V was pared by 0 bases and J by 1 base, with 6 bases of the junction left unmatched. The CDR3 has 17 amino acids. The CDR3, as DNA: TGTGCCAGCAGCGTAGTTGTCAGCGGGGGGCGCACAGATACGCAGTATTTT. This gives the protein CASSVVVSGGRTDTQYF.

There are many counts of this clonotype. This chain uses TRBV27 with TRBJ2-4, with 8 bases matching TRBD1. Germline CDR1 reads MNHEY; CDR2 reads SMNVEV (reference sequence). V lost 6 bases, J lost 8 bases, and 6 bases stayed unmatched. The CDR3 has 13 amino acids. CDR3 in DNA: TGTGCCAGCAGACAGACAGGGGTAGACATTCAGTACTTC. The encoded protein is CASRQTGVDIQYF.

There are many counts of this clonotype. V is TRBV24-1 and J is TRBJ2-3; TRBD2 matches at 8 bases. There are 13 residues in the CDR3. Germline assignment: CDR1 KGHDR and CDR2 SFDVKD. V shed 9 bases, J shed 4 bases, and the junction held 5 bases outside the gene matches. CDR3 residues: CATGGGYPDTQYF. CDR3 bases: TGTGCCACCGGCGGGGGGTACCCAGATACGCAGTATTTT.

This clonotype was recorded at least ten times. This chain joins TRBV30 and TRBJ2-1; D is ambiguous. The CDR3 is 12 amino acids. CDR1 is GTSNPN, CDR2 SVGIG, per germline (reference sequence). Trimming removed 4 bases at V and 10 bases at J, with 14 bases between. CDR3 sequence reads: CAWKVLPSEQFF. The CDR3 DNA follows: TGTGCCTGGAAGGTACTTCCAAGCGAGCAGTTCTTC.

This clonotype was found many times. The V gene is TRBV28, the J gene TRBJ2-5, with TRBD2 matching 8 bases. The CDR3 loop spans 15 amino acids. J was trimmed by 4 bases and V by 6 bases; bases with no gene match: 10. The V gene's germline CDR1 is MDHEN and CDR2 SYDVKM. DNA of the CDR3: TGTGCCAGCAGCTCGGGGGGGGGGGAGGGAGAGACCCAGTACTTC. Its translation is CASSSGGGEGETQYF.

This clonotype was detected many times. The V and J genes are TRBV12-3 or TRBV12-4 and TRBJ2-3, with 15 bases aligning to TRBD2. The CDR3 totals 16 residues. The trim removed 6 bases at V and 4 bases at J, leaving 5 bases unmatched. The CDR3 protein is CASSLGLAGGSDTQYF. CDR3 DNA sequence: TGTGCCAGCAGCTTGGGACTAGCGGGGGGCTCAGATACGCAGTATTTT.

This clonotype has ten or more counts. The chain couples TRBV3-1 to TRBJ1-1, with unresolved D. The length of the CDR3 is 11 residues. With 0 bases removed from V and 6 bases from J, the gap between germline ends came to 2 bases. CDR1 and CDR2 from the germline V gene are LGHDT and YNNKEL (reference sequence). The CDR3 reads CASSQDAEAFF. CDR3 DNA: TGTGCCAGCAGCCAAGACGCTGAAGCTTTCTTT.

This clonotype showed up just a few times. This chain links TRBV10-3 with TRBJ2-5, with a tentative D call TRBD1 (5 bases). Trimming took off 2 bases at V and 5 bases at J, with 12 bases between the two ends. Germline CDR1 ENHRY, CDR2 SYGVKD. The CDR3 is made up of 14 amino acids. CDR3 DNA sequence: TGTGCCATCAGTGAGGACAGTTCGGCGGAGACCCAGTACTTC. It codes for CAISEDSSAETQYF.

In its sample, this clonotype was seen a few times. V gene TRBV18 combines with J gene TRBJ2-1; D is ambiguous. Deletions cut 0 bases from V and 3 bases from J, with 15 bases between. This CDR3 is built from 17 residues. Germline V gene sequence: CDR1 KGHSH, CDR2 LQKENI. The CDR3 region has the DNA TGTGCCAGCTCACCACCGGAGCACAAAACGGGCTACAATGAGCAGTTCTTC. Its translation is CASSPPEHKTGYNEQFF. The full variable domain, completed using reference TRBV18 and TRBJ2-1, is NAGVMQNPRHLVRRRGQEARLRCSPMKGHSHVYWYRQLPEEGLKFMVYLQKENIIDESGMPKERFSAEFPKEGPSILRIQQVVRGDSAAYFCASSPPEHKTGYNEQFFGPGTRLTVL.

This clonotype was seen only a few times. One junction end does not reproduce the germline sequence, and a read error may be involved. The rearrangement joins TRBV6-1 to TRBJ2-1; D assignment may be TRBD1 or TRBD2 (5 bases each). CDR3 length: 14 residues. Per the germline V gene, CDR1 is MNHNS and CDR2 is SASEGT. The CDR3 region has the DNA TGTACCAGCAAAGAAACTGGGGGATACAATGAGCAGTTCTTC. Encoded protein: CTSKETGGYNEQFF.

On this clonotype itself: A much larger clonotype is one base distant, so this may be a read error. The genes are TRBV12-3 or TRBV12-4 and TRBJ2-3, with 11 bases matching TRBD2. The V and J ends lost 1 base and 6 bases, in that order; junction bases with no gene match: 3. This CDR3 has 15 amino acids. CDR3 protein: CASSLGASGGDTQYF. For the CDR3, the DNA is TGTGCCAGCAGTTTAGGTGCTAGCGGGGGGGATACGCAGTATTTT.

This clonotype showed up many times. The chain recombines TRBV6-6 with TRBJ1-5; TRBD1 aligns across 9 bases. V was clipped by 4 bases and J by 6 bases; unmatched bases: 13. Per germline, CDR1 MNHNY and CDR2 SVGAGI (reference sequence). The CDR3 extends over 17 amino acids. The chain's CDR3 is CASSSSGQGSGSQPQHF. Written as DNA, the CDR3 is TGTGCCAGCAGTTCCTCGGGACAGGGTTCAGGGAGTCAGCCCCAGCATTTT.

This clonotype was seen more than once but under ten times. CDR3 bases: TGCGCCAGCAGCAAAGGGGGGACAGGGGCCCTACGGACGAACACCGGGGAGCTGTTTTTT. As protein: CASSKGGTGALRTNTGELFF. V gene TRBV5-1 combines with J gene TRBJ2-2; TRBD1 aligns across 10 bases. The length of the CDR3 is 20 residues. Unmatched junction bases numbered 15, after V lost 4 bases and J lost 0 bases. In germline, CDR1 is SGHRS, CDR2 YFSETQ.

This chain connects TRBV20-1 to TRBJ2-6; TRBD2 agrees at 12 bases. The CDR3 sequence is 17 residues long. Germline V gene data show CDR1 as DFQATT and CDR2 as SNEGSKA (reference sequence). With 5 bases clipped from V and 0 bases from J, the junction kept 5 bases outside the gene matches. The CDR3 is CSASTSGGSSGANVLTF. The CDR3 DNA follows: TGCAGTGCTTCGACTAGCGGGGGTTCCTCTGGGGCCAACGTCCTGACTTTC.

Notes on this clonotype: A much larger clone differs from this one at a single base, so this may be a read error. This chain links TRBV12-3 or TRBV12-4 with TRBJ2-5; 8 bases match TRBD2. V shed 4 bases and J 4 bases; nucleotides not matched to a gene: 8. This CDR3 is 15 amino acids long. Here the CDR3 reads CASSSQGLGGETQYF. CDR3 coding DNA: TGTGCCAGCAGTTCACAGGGACTAGGGGGAGAGACCCAGTACTTC.

This clonotype was found many times. This chain uses TRBV2 with TRBJ1-2, with D hard to call. Germline V gene lookup returns CDR1 SNHLY and CDR2 FYNNEI. The CDR3 extends over 13 amino acids. Trimming shortened V by 8 bases and J by 1 base, and 11 bases separated the two germline ends. The CDR3 loop reads CASFGRGNYGYTF. The CDR3 DNA reads TGTGCCAGCTTCGGACGGGGTAACTATGGCTACACCTTC.

This clonotype was seen repeatedly, ten times or more. The chain is built from TRBV28 and TRBJ2-6; 7 bases agree with TRBD1. With 6 bases clipped from V and 0 bases from J, the junction kept 8 bases outside the gene matches. The CDR3 loop spans 17 amino acids. Per germline, CDR1 MDHEN and CDR2 SYDVKM. CDR3 in amino acids: CASRQTGIDSGANVLTF. CDR3 in DNA: TGTGCCAGCAGGCAGACAGGGATCGACTCTGGGGCCAACGTCCTGACTTTC.

Concerning this clonotype itself: A much bigger clone sits one base away, suggesting this may be a read error. The CDR3 loop reads CASSPLSGVPLRYEQFF. The CDR3 DNA is TGTGCCAGCTCACCCCTCTCCGGTGTCCCTCTACGCTACGAGCAGTTCTTC. J is TRBJ2-7 and V is TRBV18, with D unresolved. The J call may be faulty, since TRBJ2-1 better matches the DNA end. The CDR3 has 17 amino acids. Germline lookup yields CDR1 KGHSH and CDR2 LQKENI.

This clonotype was recorded a few times. CDR3 DNA sequence: TGCAGTGCTAGAGATCCCACTAGCGGGGACGACGAGCAGTACTTC. Encoded protein: CSARDPTSGDDEQYF. This chain uses TRBV20-1 with TRBJ2-7; 10 nucleotides agree with TRBD2. Germline V gene sequence: CDR1 DFQATT, CDR2 SNEGSKA (reference sequence). The CDR3 has 15 residues. V was clipped by 0 bases and J by 5 bases; unmatched bases: 7.

This clonotype was counted ten times or more. V gene TRBV11-3 combines with J gene TRBJ2-1; unclear D gene. Germline-derived CDR1 and CDR2 are SGHNT and YENEEA. The length of the CDR3 is 13 residues. The V gene lost 4 bases and the J gene lost 8 bases, with 12 bases spanning the gap. The CDR3 reads CASSSLESYEQFF. As DNA, the CDR3 is TGTGCCAGCAGCTCTCTGGAGTCATATGAGCAGTTCTTC.

This clonotype has at least ten counts. The chain uses TRBV28 and TRBJ2-7, with 7 bases aligning to TRBD1. The CDR3 is 14 amino acids. J gave up 3 bases and V 6 bases, and 8 bases lay outside the gene matches. Germline-derived CDR1 and CDR2 are MDHEN and SYDVKM. The CDR3 coding sequence is TGTGCCAGCAGATCCGGGACAGAGGGCTACGAGCAGTACTTC. Its translation: CASRSGTEGYEQYF.

The table lists this clonotype with a few counts. This sequence joins TRBV5-4 and TRBJ1-2; no definite D call. In germline, CDR1 is SGHNT, CDR2 YYREEE (reference sequence). This CDR3 region has 14 residues. V lost 4 bases and J lost 5, with 15 bases in between. The CDR3 sequence is CASSVKAVLYGYTF. The CDR3 nucleotides read TGTGCCAGCAGCGTCAAAGCAGTCCTGTATGGCTACACCTTC.

The V and J genes are TRBV7-9 and TRBJ1-1; TRBD1 agrees at 7 bases. V lost 6 bases and J lost 6; bases outside the gene matches: 10. The CDR3 covers 14 residues. Germline V lookup: CDR1 SEHNR, CDR2 FQNEAQ (reference sequence). CDR3 DNA sequence: TGTGCCAGCAGAACAGGACAGGCGGAAGCTGAAGCTTTCTTT. Protein sequence: CASRTGQAEAEAFF.

The CDR3 sequence is CASSGDSTYEQYF. The CDR3 DNA sequence: TGTGCCAGCAGCGGGGACAGCACCTACGAGCAGTACTTC. The V call is TRBV7-2, the J call TRBJ2-7; 7 bases map to TRBD1. Germline CDR1 is SGHTA and CDR2 is FQGNSA. This CDR3 contains 13 residues. After removal of 5 bases from V and 2 bases from J, the junction contained 3 bases not matched to a gene.

This clonotype has only a few counts. The chain carries TRBV25-1 and TRBJ2-7; tentative D call: TRBD2 (5 bases). V lost 3 bases, J lost 2 bases, and 11 bases lay in between. This CDR3 spans 14 amino acids. The V gene's germline CDR1 is MGHDK and CDR2 SYGVNS. The CDR3 is CASSDPSGPYEQYF. In DNA, the CDR3 is TGTGCCAGCAGTGATCCCAGCGGCCCCTACGAGCAGTACTTC.

This clonotype was seen many times. The rearrangement uses TRBV18 and TRBJ2-7, with 8 bases fitting TRBD1. Losses at the gene ends were 3 bases for V and 3 bases for J; bases not matched to a gene: 10. The length of the CDR3 is 16 residues. Per germline, CDR1 KGHSH and CDR2 LQKENI. CDR3 nucleotide sequence: TGTGCCAGCTCACCCTTCGTGGACAGGGTCGTCTACGAGCAGTACTTC. Translating it yields CASSPFVDRVVYEQYF. The entire variable domain, with the rest obtained from reference TRBV18 and TRBJ2-7, is as follows: NAGVMQNPRHLVRRRGQEARLRCSPMKGHSHVYWYRQLPEEGLKFMVYLQKENIIDESGMPKERFSAEFPKEGPSILRIQQVVRGDSAAYFCASSPFVDRVVYEQYFGPGTRLTVT.

This clonotype has just a few counts. The J gene is TRBJ2-4, the V gene TRBV20-1, with D perhaps assigned TRBD1 or TRBD2 (6 bases each). Germline V CDR1 and CDR2: DFQATT, SNEGSKA (reference sequence). V was shortened by 4 bases and J by 1 base, with 14 bases between the two germline ends. There are 15 residues in the CDR3. This chain's CDR3 is CSAKTGRWAKNIQYF. CDR3 DNA sequence: TGCAGTGCTAAAACAGGGAGGTGGGCCAAAAACATTCAGTACTTC.

In the case of this clonotype: A much larger clone sits a single nucleotide away, making a read error possible. The J gene is TRBJ1-2, the V gene TRBV7-9, with a tentative D call TRBD1 (6 bases). Trimming pared 5 bases from V and 3 bases from J, leaving 28 bases between. CDR1 and CDR2 (germline): SEHNR, FQNEAQ (reference sequence). The CDR3 sequence is 19 residues long. As DNA, the CDR3 is TGTGCCAGCAGCAATTTCCCGTGGACAGAGGTGGGCAGGGACTATGGCTACACCTTC. Amino acids: CASSNFPWTEVGRDYGYTF.

At least ten counts were recorded for this clonotype. The chain recombines TRBV5-5 with TRBJ2-7; D unresolved. This CDR3 has 13 amino acids. Trimming stripped 2 bases from V and 5 bases from J, with 11 bases between. Looked up from germline, CDR1 is SGHKS and CDR2 is YYEKEE (reference sequence). This chain's CDR3 is CASSFAGGHEQYF. CDR3 sequence (DNA): TGTGCCAGCAGCTTCGCAGGCGGCCACGAGCAGTACTTC. Full variable domain (outside the CDR3, taken from reference TRBV5-5 and TRBJ2-7): DAGVTQSPTHLIKTRGQQVTLRCSPISGHKSVSWYQQVLGQGPQFIFQYYEKEERGRGNFPDRFSARQFPNYSSELNVNALLLGDSALYLCASSFAGGHEQYFGPGTRLTVT.

This clonotype was counted ten times or more. The J gene is TRBJ2-7, the V gene TRBV5-8; possible D gene TRBD1, 6 bases. CDR1 and CDR2 (germline): SGHTS, YDEGEE. Trimming removed 5 bases from V and 3 bases from J, with 9 bases in between. The CDR3 is 12 residues long. CDR3 sequence: CASRGADYEQYF. The CDR3 region has the DNA TGTGCCAGCAGGGGGGCCGACTACGAGCAGTACTTC.

This clonotype has at least ten counts. The chain links TRBV6-4 to TRBJ2-7, with 8 bases lining up with TRBD2. Germline lookup yields CDR1 MRHNA and CDR2 SNTAGT. The CDR3 totals 16 residues. V lost 5 bases and J lost 2; bases outside the gene matches: 11. The CDR3 DNA reads as TGTGCCAGCAGTTCAGCCGGGACTAGGGTGACCTACGAGCAGTACTTC. Translated: CASSSAGTRVTYEQYF.